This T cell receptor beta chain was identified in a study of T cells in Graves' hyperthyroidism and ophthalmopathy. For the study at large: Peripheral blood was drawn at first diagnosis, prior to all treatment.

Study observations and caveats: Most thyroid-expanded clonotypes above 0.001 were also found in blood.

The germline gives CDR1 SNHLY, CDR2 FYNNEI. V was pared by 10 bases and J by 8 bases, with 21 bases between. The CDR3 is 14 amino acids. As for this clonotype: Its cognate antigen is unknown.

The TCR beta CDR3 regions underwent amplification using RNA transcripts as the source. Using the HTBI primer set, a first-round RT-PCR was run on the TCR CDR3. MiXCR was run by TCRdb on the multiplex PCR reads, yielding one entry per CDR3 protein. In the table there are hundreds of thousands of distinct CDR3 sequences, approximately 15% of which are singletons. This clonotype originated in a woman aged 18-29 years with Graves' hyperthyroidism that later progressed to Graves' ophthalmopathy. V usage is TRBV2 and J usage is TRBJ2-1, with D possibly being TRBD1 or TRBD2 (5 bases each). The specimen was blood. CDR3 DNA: TGTGCCACACTAGATGGGGGATTCGGCTATGAGCAGTTCTTC. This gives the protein CATLDGGFGYEQFF. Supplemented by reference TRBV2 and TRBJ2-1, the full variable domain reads EPEVTQTPSHQVTQMGQEVILRCVPISNHLYFYWYRQILGQKVEFLVSFYNNEISEKSEIFDDQFSVERPDGSNFTLKIRSTKLEDSAMYFCATLDGGFGYEQFFGPGTRLTVL.